These T cell receptor beta chains were read from a single sample in a study of shared clonotypes between healthy human individuals. The data were produced by immunoSEQ multiplex PCR, yet TCRdb's version contains in-frame clones alone and is incomplete. The sample carries around 720,000 clones, 73% recorded once. Input material: memory CD4+ T cells sorted from blood. The receptors shown here come from a young woman in good health. The CDR3 runs from the conserved cysteine through the conserved F or W. D genes are given only for firm matches. Rows may omit the clone size; those that give it use once, few, many or a size class.

v_gene	d_gene	j_gene	abundance	CDR3aa	CDR3nt
TRBV5-4	-	TRBJ2-6	-	CASSLLRDSGANVLTF	TGTGCCAGCAGCTTGTTGAGGGACTCTGGGGCCAACGTCCTGACTTTC
TRBV5-4	-	TRBJ1-3	-	CASSPGKTGGNTIYF	TGTGCCAGCAGTCCTGGGAAAACGGGGGGAAACACCATATATTTT
TRBV18	-	TRBJ2-2	many	CASSFNTGELFF	TGTGCCAGCTCATTTAACACCGGGGAGCTGTTTTTT
TRBV5-6	-	TRBJ1-4	few	CASSKRGKLFF	TGTGCCAGCAGCAAAAGAGGAAAACTGTTTTTT
TRBV11-3	-	TRBJ2-7	-	CASSLGGLDAYEQYF	TGTGCCAGCAGCTTAGGAGGACTGGATGCATACGAGCAGTACTTC
TRBV25-1	-	TRBJ2-6	many	CASSADRYSGANVLTF	TGTGCCAGCAGTGCCGACAGGTACTCTGGGGCCAACGTCCTGACTTTC
TRBV4-1	TRBD2	TRBJ2-1	-	CASTVLAGSIYNEQFF	TGCGCCAGCACCGTACTAGCGGGTAGTATCTACAATGAGCAGTTCTTC
TRBV19	-	TRBJ1-1	-	CASTNPRALEAFF	TGTGCCAGTACTAATCCCCGGGCCCTTGAAGCTTTCTTT
TRBV5-1	TRBD2	TRBJ2-5	-	CASSPITSGREETQYF	TGCGCCAGCAGCCCGATTACTAGCGGGAGGGAAGAGACCCAGTACTTC
TRBV30	TRBD2	TRBJ2-3	-	CAWSRLAAASDTQYF	TGTGCCTGGAGCAGACTAGCGGCTGCTTCAGATACGCAGTATTTT
TRBV6-6	TRBD1	TRBJ2-7	-	CASVGGDRGSYEQYF	TGTGCCAGCGTGGGGGGGGACAGGGGTTCTTACGAGCAGTACTTC
TRBV5-4	TRBD2	TRBJ2-1	-	CASSYPRLAEYNEQFF	TGTGCCAGCAGCTACCCGAGACTAGCGGAGTACAATGAGCAGTTCTTC
TRBV10-1	-	TRBJ2-2	few	CASSERNTGELFF	TGCGCCAGCAGTGAACGTAACACCGGGGAGCTGTTTTTT
TRBV2	TRBD2	TRBJ2-7	few	CASSERVSGRYFSEQYF	TGTGCCAGCAGTGAACGGGTTAGCGGGAGATATTTTAGTGAGCAGTACTTC
TRBV10-3	TRBD1	TRBJ2-1	once	CAIREPGQDYNEQFF	TGTGCCATCAGAGAACCGGGACAGGATTACAATGAGCAGTTCTTC
TRBV7-9	-	TRBJ1-5	-	CASSPAFQGDQPQHF	TGTGCCAGCAGCCCCGCCTTCCAGGGTGATCAGCCCCAGCATTTT
TRBV28	TRBD1	TRBJ1-5	-	CASSAEFGTGVGRNQPQHF	TGTGCCAGCTCCGCCGAGTTTGGGACAGGGGTGGGGAGGAATCAGCCCCAGCATTTT
TRBV2	-	TRBJ1-3	-	CASSKTENSGNTIYF	TGTGCCAGCAGTAAAACCGAAAACTCTGGAAACACCATATATTTT
TRBV20-1	-	TRBJ1-1	-	CSALKQGEAFF	TGCAGTGCTCTCAAACAGGGTGAAGCTTTCTTT
TRBV19	-	TRBJ2-2	-	CASSIGSRRPGELFF	TGTGCCAGTAGTATCGGGAGCAGAAGGCCCGGGGAGCTGTTTTTT
TRBV11-2	-	TRBJ2-7	-	CASSLGRLHYEEQYF	TGTGCCAGCAGCTTAGGCAGACTTCACTACGAAGAGCAGTACTTC
TRBV7-8	TRBD1	TRBJ1-5	-	CASSYSPIYTGGNQPQHF	TGTGCCAGCAGCTACAGCCCCATCTACACAGGGGGCAATCAGCCCCAGCATTTT
TRBV2	-	TRBJ2-2	-	CASSEISMVAENTGELFF	TGTGCCAGCAGTGAAATCTCTATGGTAGCGGAAAACACCGGGGAGCTGTTTTTT
TRBV19	-	TRBJ1-5	few	CASSIYGGRINQPQHF	TGTGCCAGTAGTATTTATGGCGGACGGATCAATCAGCCCCAGCATTTT
TRBV7-8	-	TRBJ1-2	once	CASSPKGGRSYGYTF	TGTGCCAGCAGCCCAAAGGGCGGCAGATCTTATGGCTACACCTTC
TRBV5-1	TRBD1	TRBJ2-3	few	CASSLEGQGADTQYF	TGCGCCAGCAGCTTGGAGGGACAGGGCGCAGATACGCAGTATTTT
TRBV5-1	TRBD1	TRBJ2-7	-	CASSQGQGVFEQYF	TGCGCCAGCAGCCAGGGACAGGGGGTATTCGAGCAGTACTTC
TRBV7-7	-	TRBJ2-2	-	CASSSYTGELFF	TGTGCCAGCAGCTCTTACACCGGGGAGCTGTTTTTT
TRBV4-2	TRBD1	TRBJ2-5	few	CASSITGTGGQETQYF	TGTGCCAGCAGCATAACCGGGACAGGGGGCCAAGAGACCCAGTACTTC
TRBV7-3	-	TRBJ2-5	-	CASSLGVKETQYF	TGTGCCAGCAGCTTAGGGGTGAAAGAGACCCAGTACTTC
TRBV2	TRBD1	TRBJ2-7	once	CASSEQGANSYEQYF	TGTGCCAGCAGTGAGCAGGGGGCAAACTCCTACGAGCAGTACTTC
TRBV11-2	TRBD1	TRBJ1-5	-	CASSLTGGNQPQHF	TGTGCCAGCAGCTTAACAGGGGGCAATCAGCCCCAGCATTTT
TRBV28	TRBD1	TRBJ1-2	-	CASSRGQVWGYTF	TGTGCCAGCAGTAGAGGACAGGTGTGGGGCTACACCTTC
TRBV28	-	TRBJ2-5	-	CASSQRRWGPKRRETQYF	TGTGCCAGCAGTCAACGACGGTGGGGCCCTAAACGGCGGGAGACCCAGTACTTC
TRBV25-1	-	TRBJ2-1	many	CASSELGGRLYNEQFF	TGTGCCAGCAGTGAATTGGGGGGACGGTTATACAATGAGCAGTTCTTC
TRBV10-3	TRBD2	TRBJ2-7	-	CAISDREGGEQYF	TGTGCCATCAGTGACCGGGAGGGTGGCGAGCAGTACTTC
TRBV2	-	TRBJ1-5	-	CASSEVRTVFDQPQHF	TGTGCCAGCAGTGAAGTACGAACAGTTTTCGATCAGCCCCAGCATTTT
TRBV28	-	TRBJ1-2	-	CASSFGGNYGYTF	TGTGCCAGCAGTTTTGGAGGGAACTATGGCTACACCTTC
TRBV6-8	-	TRBJ2-7	few	CASRARGRHEQYF	TGTGCCAGCAGAGCCAGGGGTCGGCACGAGCAGTACTTC
TRBV7-9	-	TRBJ2-2	-	CASQQGANTGELFF	TGTGCCAGCCAACAGGGAGCGAACACCGGGGAGCTGTTTTTT
TRBV13	TRBD1	TRBJ1-2	-	CASSRGWTGGLPIYGYTF	TGTGCCAGCAGTCGGGGGTGGACAGGGGGACTTCCCATCTATGGCTACACCTTC
TRBV12-1	-	TRBJ2-3	-	CASTPREVGEQYF	TGTGCCAGCACCCCCAGGGAAGTAGGGGAGCAGTATTTT
TRBV2	TRBD1	TRBJ1-3	few	CASRLTGDRNTIYF	TGTGCCAGCAGGCTCACAGGGGATAGAAACACCATATATTTT
TRBV9	TRBD2	TRBJ2-1	few	CASSAIAGAGNEQFF	TGTGCCAGCAGCGCAATAGCGGGAGCCGGCAATGAGCAGTTCTTC
TRBV10-2	-	TRBJ1-2	many	CASGSGYGYTF	TGCGCCAGCGGATCGGGGTATGGCTACACCTTC
TRBV28	-	TRBJ1-2	-	CASSNLLSGYTF	TGTGCCAGCAGTAACCTCCTCTCTGGCTACACCTTC
TRBV18	TRBD2	TRBJ2-7	-	CASSPPIGLAGGRTSYEQYF	TGTGCCAGCTCACCACCTATTGGACTAGCGGGAGGCCGAACCTCCTACGAGCAGTACTTC
TRBV27	TRBD1	TRBJ2-7	once	CASSSPDRRSYEQYF	TGTGCCAGCAGCTCCCCGGACAGGCGGTCATACGAGCAGTACTTC
TRBV27	-	TRBJ1-1	-	CASSLSAEYMNTEAFF	TGTGCCAGCAGTTTATCGGCTGAGTACATGAACACTGAAGCTTTCTTT
TRBV19	TRBD2	TRBJ2-7	-	CASSVSGRAGYEQYF	TGTGCCAGTAGCGTAAGCGGGAGGGCCGGGTACGAGCAGTACTTC
TRBV5-8	-	TRBJ1-4	-	CASSLVGGKLFF	TGTGCCAGCAGCTTGGTGGGGGGAAAACTGTTTTTT
TRBV7-6	TRBD1	TRBJ1-3	-	CASSLAQGSSGNTIYF	TGTGCCAGCAGCTTAGCACAGGGGTCCTCTGGAAACACCATATATTTT
TRBV7-8	-	TRBJ1-1	-	CASSPTTVNTEAFF	TGTGCCAGCAGCCCTACGACAGTGAACACTGAAGCTTTCTTT